Below, 21 T cell receptor beta chains from the same sample are listed, as sequenced in a study of radiation and T cells in renal cell carcinoma. Time point described: baseline pretreatment blood. Sample treatment: 15 Gy SBRT to primary tumor, nephrectomy 4 weeks later. TCRdb's copy holds only in-frame clones and misses some; the assay was immunoSEQ multiplex PCR. Of around 94,000 clones detected, about 88% appear once; the ten largest clones hold about 7.9%. Sequenced here: blood, sampled from a patient whose treatment included radiotherapy and nephrectomy. The receptors were sampled from a man aged 45 to 65 with renal cell carcinoma.

This clone has just a few counts. The V and J genes are TRBV15 and TRBJ2-1; D tentatively fits TRBD1 or TRBD2 (5 bases each). Trimming shortened V by 1 base and J by 6 bases, and 22 bases separated the two germline ends. The CDR3 length is 18 residues. From germline, CDR1 is LNHNV and CDR2 YYDKDF (reference sequence). In nucleotides, the CDR3 is TGTGCCACCAGCAGAGGGCAGTCGGGGCCCGCCGCTTTCAATGAGCAGTTCTTC. Its translation: CATSRGQSGPAAFNEQFF.

On this clone itself: A far larger clone is only one base removed, so a read error is likely. Additional DNA sequences in this sample encode the identical CDR3. This chain links TRBV27 with TRBJ2-3, with 8 bases lining up with TRBD2. CDR3 length: 15 residues. CDR1 is MNHEY, CDR2 SMNVEV, per germline (reference sequence). J lost 0 bases, V lost 3 bases, and 2 bases had no gene match. The CDR3 loop is CASSFAGGSTDTQYF. In DNA form, the CDR3 reads TGTGCCAGCAGTTTTGCGGGGGGCAGCACAGATACGCAGTATTTT.

The rearrangement links TRBV9 to TRBJ2-2; no firm D call. CDR1 and CDR2 from the germline V gene are SGDLS and YYNGEE. The length of the CDR3 is 14 residues. V lost 0 bases and J 4 bases, leaving 7 bases between the germline ends. The CDR3 region is CASSVASRTGELFF. The CDR3, as DNA: TGTGCCAGCAGCGTAGCCTCCCGCACCGGGGAGCTGTTTTTT.

The rearrangement joins TRBV6-5 to TRBJ2-7; 14 nucleotides line up with TRBD2. The CDR3 extends over 15 amino acids. Trimming removed 4 bases from V and 5 bases from J; junction bases left unmatched: 4. From germline, CDR1 is MNHEY and CDR2 SVGAGI. CDR3 DNA: TGTGCCAGCAGTTCCTGGACTAGCGGGAGGAACGAGCAGTACTTC. Encoded protein: CASSSWTSGRNEQYF.

The V and J genes are TRBV5-1 and TRBJ2-2; 9 bases match TRBD1. The V and J ends lost 2 bases and 6 bases, in that order; junction bases with no gene match: 5. The germline gives CDR1 SGHRS, CDR2 YFSETQ. CDR3 length: 15 residues. Here the CDR3 DNA reads TGCGCCAGCAGCTTAAGACAGGGGGAGGCCGGGGAGCTGTTTTTT. This translates into CASSLRQGEAGELFF.

This chain joins TRBV6-1 and TRBJ2-1, with D perhaps matching TRBD1 or TRBD2 (5 bases each). The CDR3 runs to 17 residues. The ends were cut back, 2 bases at V and 6 bases at J, with 20 bases in the middle. Germline CDR1 MNHNS, CDR2 SASEGT. CDR3 residues: CASSELGASRVLNEQFF. DNA of the CDR3: TGTGCCAGCAGTGAACTCGGGGCTAGCCGGGTCCTCAATGAGCAGTTCTTC.

The rearrangement links TRBV28 to TRBJ2-2; 7 nucleotides line up with TRBD2. The J segment lost 9 bases and the V segment lost 3 bases, leaving 7 bases of the junction unmatched. Germline loops: CDR1 MDHEN, CDR2 SYDVKM. This CDR3 has 14 residues. For the CDR3, the DNA is TGTGCCAGCAGTTTCGGCGGGGGAAGCAGGGAGCTGTTTTTT. Its protein product is CASSFGGGSRELFF. Supplemented by reference TRBV28 and TRBJ2-2, the full variable domain reads DVKVTQSSRYLVKRTGEKVFLECVQDMDHENMFWYRQDPGLGLRLIYFSYDVKMKEKGDIPEGYSVSREKKERFSLILESASTNQTSMYLCASSFGGGSRELFFGEGSRLTVL.

The rearrangement links TRBV18 to TRBJ2-3; tentatively, D is TRBD1 or TRBD2 (6 bases each). This CDR3 spans 16 amino acids. Germline V gene lookup returns CDR1 KGHSH and CDR2 LQKENI. V was clipped by 3 bases and J by 0 bases, with 13 bases between them. The CDR3 here is CASSPIRGRSTDTQYF. The CDR3, as DNA: TGTGCCAGCTCACCGATACGGGGGCGCAGCACAGATACGCAGTATTTT.

This clone has more than one count but fewer than ten. This chain connects TRBV6-5 to TRBJ1-5, with TRBD1 matching 7 bases. Germline assignment: CDR1 MNHEY and CDR2 SVGAGI. This CDR3 contains 16 residues. V gave up 1 base and J gave up 4 bases; unmatched junction bases: 7. In nucleotides, the CDR3 is TGTGCCAGCAGTTACTATGGGACAGCAAAAAATCAGCCCCAGCATTTT. It codes for CASSYYGTAKNQPQHF.

This clone was counted between two and nine times. The V gene is TRBV19, the J gene TRBJ1-1; 7 bases are a match to TRBD1. The J segment lost 4 bases and the V segment lost 3 bases, leaving 5 bases of the junction unmatched. The CDR3 has 14 residues. Germline V gives CDR1 LNHDA, CDR2 SQIVND (reference sequence). The CDR3 region has the DNA TGTGCCAGTAGTATTCGACAGGGTAGCACTGAAGCTTTCTTT. It codes for CASSIRQGSTEAFF.

The V and J genes are TRBV2 and TRBJ2-5; weak D call: TRBD1 (6 bases). Germline loops: CDR1 SNHLY, CDR2 FYNNEI. Trimming pared 6 bases from V and 2 bases from J, leaving 13 bases between. The CDR3 sequence is 14 residues long. The CDR3 DNA reads TGTGCCAGCAGCCCCGGGACATTACAAGAGACCCAGTACTTC. Its translation is CASSPGTLQETQYF.

CDR3 in amino acids: CASGTGGLRETQYF. CDR3 in DNA: TGTGCCAGTGGGACAGGGGGCCTCAGAGAGACCCAGTACTTC. V is TRBV19 and J is TRBJ2-5, with 12 bases lining up with TRBD1. V shed 8 bases and J 4 bases; nucleotides not matched to a gene: 5. The germline CDR1 and CDR2 sequences are LNHDA and SQIVND (reference sequence). The CDR3 is made up of 14 amino acids.

The sample holds one count of this clone. The V and J genes are TRBV7-2 and TRBJ1-2; 7 bases fit TRBD1. The V and J ends lost 4 bases and 2 bases, in that order; junction bases with no gene match: 4. Germline values: CDR1 SGHTA, CDR2 FQGNSA. This CDR3 has 14 residues. In DNA form, the CDR3 reads TGTGCCAGCAGCTACTCGACAGGGAACTATGGCTACACCTTC. The encoded protein is CASSYSTGNYGYTF.

The chain links TRBV6-6 to TRBJ2-7; D gene uncertain. CDR1 MNHNY and CDR2 SVGAGI come from the germline V gene (reference sequence). The CDR3 runs to 11 residues. V lost 6 bases and J lost 9, with 12 bases in between. CDR3 region: CASSPGPGQYF. DNA of the CDR3: TGTGCCAGCAGCCCGGGCCCAGGGCAGTACTTC.

J is TRBJ2-7 and V is TRBV19; a possible D gene is TRBD2 (6 bases). V dropped 3 bases and J dropped 3 bases, with 6 bases sitting between them. This CDR3 comprises 12 residues. Germline CDR1 and CDR2: LNHDA and SQIVND (reference sequence). CDR3 sequence reads: CASSIGGYEQYF. CDR3 in DNA: TGTGCCAGTAGTATCGGGGGCTACGAGCAGTACTTC. The full variable domain, in which reference TRBV19 and TRBJ2-7 provide the parts outside the CDR3, is DGGITQSPKYLFRKEGQNVTLSCEQNLNHDAMYWYRQDPGQGLRLIYYSQIVNDFQKGDIAEGYSVSREKKESFPLTVTSAQKNPTAFYLCASSIGGYEQYFGPGTRLTVT.

This chain links TRBV2 with TRBJ2-5; D gene ambiguous. V lost 8 bases, J lost 5 bases, and 18 bases lay in between. The CDR3 totals 14 residues. CDR1 and CDR2 from the germline V gene are SNHLY and FYNNEI. The CDR3 sequence: CASPSGEALETQYF. CDR3 bases: TGTGCCAGCCCCTCGGGCGAGGCTTTGGAGACCCAGTACTTC.

This chain joins TRBV7-3 and TRBJ2-3; 10 positions match TRBD2. This CDR3 comprises 15 residues. Germline CDR1 SGHTA, CDR2 FQGTGA. J gave up 9 bases and V 2 bases, and 8 bases lay outside the gene matches. This chain's CDR3 is CASSLQAGGDRTQYF. The CDR3 DNA sequence: TGTGCCAGCAGCTTACAAGCGGGAGGGGATCGGACGCAGTATTTT.

This chain joins TRBV9 and TRBJ2-7; 7 positions match TRBD2. This CDR3 is 14 amino acids long. Germline CDR1 and CDR2: SGDLS and YYNGEE. Trimming removed 3 bases from V and 0 bases from J; junction bases left unmatched: 3. The DNA for the CDR3 is TGTGCCAGCAGCGGAGCGGGAACCTCCTACGAGCAGTACTTC. Amino acids: CASSGAGTSYEQYF.

In DNA form, the CDR3 reads TGTGCCAGCAGCTTGGGTAATTCACCCCTCCACTTT. Encoded protein: CASSLGNSPLHF. V gene TRBV5-8 combines with J gene TRBJ1-6, with D unclear. The V end was cut by 0 bases, the J end by 6 bases, with 1 base between. Germline CDR1 SGHTS, CDR2 YDEGEE. This CDR3 has 12 amino acids.

This chain joins TRBV28 and TRBJ1-1; a possible D gene is TRBD1 (6 bases). The CDR3 sequence is 16 residues long. Trimming cost V 3 bases and J 2 bases, with 16 bases left between them. From germline, CDR1 is MDHEN and CDR2 SYDVKM. The CDR3 coding sequence is TGTGCCAGCAGTTTTGTAAAAGGGGGTGGAAACACTGAAGCTTTCTTT. Translating gives CASSFVKGGGNTEAFF.

In this sample, this clone turned up once. This chain joins TRBV7-9 and TRBJ2-1; 7 nucleotides line up with TRBD1. CDR1 is SEHNR and CDR2 is FQNEAQ in the germline V gene (reference sequence). The CDR3 extends over 17 amino acids. The junction had 17 bases not matched to a gene; V was cut back by 5 bases and J by 7 bases. CDR3 protein: CASSEQGKWASVNEQFF. In nucleotides, the CDR3 is TGTGCCAGCAGCGAACAGGGGAAATGGGCTAGTGTAAATGAGCAGTTCTTC. Variable domain in full (rest from reference TRBV7-9 and TRBJ2-1): DTGVSQNPRHKITKRGQNVTFRCDPISEHNRLYWYRQTLGQGPEFLTYFQNEAQLEKSRLLSDRFSAERPKGSFSTLEIQRTEQGDSAMYLCASSEQGKWASVNEQFFGPGTRLTVL.